This T cell receptor beta chain was recorded in a study of blood T cell repertoires in COVID-19. At the level of the study: Samples of COVID-19 (acute and convalescent) were obtained from the United States, Italy and Spain. From T cells, B-cell-depleted T cells, or PBMCs came the material, which was cDNA or gDNA.

Original analysis: The assay estimated nucleated cells by amplifying reference gene primers. The table came from immunoSEQ multiplex PCR; TCRdb's copy has only in-frame clones and leaves some out. Clonal size and the V and J genes are those of that table, whereas D and trimming came from the DNA. The sample carries some 400,000 clones, approximately 89% recorded once. In germline, CDR1 is MNHNS, CDR2 SASEGT. V lost 1 base and J lost 3; bases outside the gene matches: 2. The CDR3 consists of 16 residues. Patients of the Seattle cohort, enrolled during active infection, were followed longitudinally. Sequenced input: peripheral blood. The chain has TRBV6-1 and TRBJ2-2, with 10 bases fitting TRBD2. The TCR originated in a woman in her thirties with COVID-19, enrolled during active disease. The DNA for the CDR3 is TGTGCCAGCAGTGAAGTACTAGCGGGGTACACCGGGGAGCTGTTTTTT. Its translation is CASSEVLAGYTGELFF.